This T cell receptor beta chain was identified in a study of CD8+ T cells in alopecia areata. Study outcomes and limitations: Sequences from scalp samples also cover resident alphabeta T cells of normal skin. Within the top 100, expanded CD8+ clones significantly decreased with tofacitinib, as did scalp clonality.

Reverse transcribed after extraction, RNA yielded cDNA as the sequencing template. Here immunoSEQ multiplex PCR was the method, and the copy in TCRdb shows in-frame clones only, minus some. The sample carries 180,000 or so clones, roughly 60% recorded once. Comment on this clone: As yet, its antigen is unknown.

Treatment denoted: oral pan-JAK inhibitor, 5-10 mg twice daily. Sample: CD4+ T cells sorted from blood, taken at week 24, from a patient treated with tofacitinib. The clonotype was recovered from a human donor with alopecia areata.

This CDR3 reads CASSPGLVTQYF. CDR3 sequence (DNA): TGTGCCAGCAGCCCCGGACTAGTTACGCAGTATTTT. This chain connects TRBV7-2 to TRBJ2-3; TRBD2 matches 7 bases. Germline CDR1 is SGHTA and CDR2 is FQGNSA. J lost 8 bases, V lost 5 bases, and 4 bases had no gene match. The CDR3 length is 12 residues.